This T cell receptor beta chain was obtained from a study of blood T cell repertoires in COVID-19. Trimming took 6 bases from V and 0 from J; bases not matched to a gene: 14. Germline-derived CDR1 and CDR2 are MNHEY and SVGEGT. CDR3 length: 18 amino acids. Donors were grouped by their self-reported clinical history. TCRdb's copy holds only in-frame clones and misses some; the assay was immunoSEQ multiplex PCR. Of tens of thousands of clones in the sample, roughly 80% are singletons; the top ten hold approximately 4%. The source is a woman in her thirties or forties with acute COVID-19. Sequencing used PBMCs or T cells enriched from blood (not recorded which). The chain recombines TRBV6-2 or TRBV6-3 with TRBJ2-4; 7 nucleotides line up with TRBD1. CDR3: CASSPTHTGALAKNIQYF. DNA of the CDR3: TGTGCCAGCAGCCCTACTCATACAGGGGCCCTAGCCAAAAACATTCAGTACTTC.